This passage covers 15 T cell receptor beta chains from one sample sequenced in a study of T cells in Graves' hyperthyroidism and ophthalmopathy. Regions amplified from RNA transcripts were the TCR beta CDR3 regions. Using the HTBI primer set, a first-round RT-PCR was run on the TCR CDR3. TCRdb used MiXCR to reprocess the multiplex PCR reads, holding one entry per CDR3 protein. The sample includes fewer than 500,000 distinct CDR3 sequences, approximately 13% of them seen just once. Material for sequencing was blood. These receptors originate from a man aged 25-40 years with Graves' hyperthyroidism that later progressed to Graves' ophthalmopathy.

This clonotype was counted at least ten times. The J gene is TRBJ1-4, the V gene TRBV30; D unclear. V lost 2 bases and J lost 8, with 12 bases in between. Germline V CDR1 and CDR2: GTSNPN, SVGIG (reference sequence). There are 13 residues in the CDR3. CDR3 sequence: CAWSMELLEKLFF. The CDR3 DNA reads as TGTGCCTGGAGTATGGAGCTACTCGAAAAACTGTTTTTT. The whole variable domain, remainder taken from reference TRBV30 and TRBJ1-4, is SQTIHQWPATLVQPVGSPLSLECTVEGTSNPNLYWYRQAAGRGLQLLFYSVGIGQISSEVPQNLSASRPQDRQFILSSKKLLLSDSGFYLCAWSMELLEKLFFGSGTQLSVL.

The chain joins TRBV28 to TRBJ2-2; 9 positions agree with TRBD2. The trim removed 2 bases at V and 6 bases at J, leaving 4 bases unmatched. The CDR3 has 15 amino acids. Germline values: CDR1 MDHEN, CDR2 SYDVKM. The CDR3 nucleotides read TGTGCCAGCAGTTTAGCGGGGGGGCTGGCCGGGGAGCTGTTTTTT. It codes for CASSLAGGLAGELFF. Based on the CDR3 plus reference TRBV28 and TRBJ2-2, the full variable domain is DVKVTQSSRYLVKRTGEKVFLECVQDMDHENMFWYRQDPGLGLRLIYFSYDVKMKEKGDIPEGYSVSREKKERFSLILESASTNQTSMYLCASSLAGGLAGELFFGEGSRLTVL.

The rearrangement uses TRBV4-1 and TRBJ1-5; 8 bases map to TRBD1. The CDR3 length is 15 residues. J was trimmed by 6 bases and V by 0 bases; bases with no gene match: 4. Germline CDR1 and CDR2: MGHRA and YSYEKL. The CDR3 loop is CASSQETGAGQPQHF. The CDR3 nucleotides are TGCGCCAGCAGCCAAGAGACAGGGGCGGGTCAGCCCCAGCATTTT.

Many counts were recorded for this clonotype. The chain couples TRBV20-1 to TRBJ2-3; tentatively, D is TRBD1 or TRBD2 (5 bases each). V was clipped by 0 bases and J by 2 bases, with 12 bases between them. The V gene's germline CDR1 is DFQATT and CDR2 SNEGSKA (reference sequence). The CDR3 runs 15 residues. Written as DNA, the CDR3 is TGCAGTGCTAGAGATCACGGGGCCCCCACAGATACGCAGTATTTT. Translation gives CSARDHGAPTDTQYF.

Ten or more counts support this clonotype. This sequence joins TRBV3-1 and TRBJ2-5; TRBD2 might be the D (6 bases). From germline, CDR1 is LGHDT and CDR2 YNNKEL (reference sequence). The CDR3 length is 14 residues. Trimming removed 4 bases from V and 5 bases from J, with 14 bases in between. The CDR3 region has the DNA TGTGCCAGCAGCCTAGCGGACGGAACTGAGACCCAGTACTTC. This gives the protein CASSLADGTETQYF.

At least ten counts were recorded for this clonotype. The rearrangement joins TRBV27 to TRBJ2-7; 7 positions match TRBD2. V shed 0 bases, J shed 7 bases, and the junction held 3 bases outside the gene matches. Germline V CDR1 and CDR2: MNHEY, SMNVEV (reference sequence). The CDR3 has 13 amino acids. DNA of the CDR3: TGTGCCAGCAGTTTATCGGGGGGGTATGAGCAGTACTTC. Residues: CASSLSGGYEQYF.

This clonotype was recorded many times. The chain joins TRBV12-3 or TRBV12-4 to TRBJ1-2; 10 nucleotides agree with TRBD1. The CDR3 length is 17 residues. The junction had 17 bases not matched to a gene; V was cut back by 6 bases and J by 7 bases. The CDR3, as DNA: TGTGCCAGCAGATCCTACTGGACAGGGGGTTCATTACGTGGCTACACCTTC. This gives the protein CASRSYWTGGSLRGYTF.

The rearrangement links TRBV11-2 to TRBJ1-1; weak D call: TRBD1 (6 bases). The ends were cut back, 2 bases at V and 7 bases at J, with 14 bases in the middle. CDR1 SGHAT and CDR2 FQNNGV come from the germline V gene. There are 14 residues in the CDR3. CDR3 sequence: CASSLKNRVDEAFF. The CDR3 DNA reads as TGTGCCAGCAGCTTAAAGAACAGGGTTGATGAAGCTTTCTTT.

The table lists this clonotype with many counts. This chain joins TRBV6-1 and TRBJ1-1; D uncertain. The CDR3 has 13 residues. CDR1 is MNHNS, CDR2 SASEGT, per germline. V was shortened by 4 bases and J by 6 bases, with 12 bases between the two germline ends. The CDR3 DNA follows: TGTGCCAGCAGTGGATATGTAAGCGCTGAAGCTTTCTTT. It is translated as CASSGYVSAEAFF.

This clonotype was recorded a few times. The chain is built from TRBV7-6 and TRBJ2-5, with D tentatively TRBD1 (7 bases). Germline CDR1 and CDR2: SGHVS and FNYEAQ. CDR3 size: 16 residues. Trimming removed 2 bases from V and 5 bases from J, with 18 bases in between. The CDR3 bases are TGTGCCAGCAGCTTAAACCGACAGGGAGGTTGGGAGACCCAGTACTTC. This gives the protein CASSLNRQGGWETQYF.

This clonotype was counted ten times or more. J is TRBJ1-5 and V is TRBV6-1; 7 nucleotides match TRBD1. CDR1 MNHNS and CDR2 SASEGT come from the germline V gene. The CDR3 extends over 15 amino acids. Trimming removed 5 bases from V and 6 bases from J; junction bases left unmatched: 10. The CDR3 here is CASSPPRQGAQPQHF. Here the CDR3 DNA reads TGTGCCAGCAGTCCTCCCCGACAGGGAGCTCAGCCCCAGCATTTT.

The chain uses TRBV7-6 and TRBJ2-3; D gene ambiguous. V lost 2 bases to trimming and J lost 7 bases, with 10 bases between them. Germline V gene lookup returns CDR1 SGHVS and CDR2 FNYEAQ. The CDR3 totals 13 residues. CDR3 in amino acids: CASSLPSGHTQYF. For the CDR3, the DNA is TGTGCCAGCAGCTTACCTTCCGGTCATACGCAGTATTTT.

This clonotype was counted many times. CDR3 DNA: TGCGCCAGCAGCCCTCAAGGGTCGAGAGGGGCCTACGAGCAGTACTTC. Encoded protein: CASSPQGSRGAYEQYF. The rearrangement links TRBV5-1 to TRBJ2-7; tentatively, D is TRBD1 or TRBD2 (5 bases each). V shed 4 bases and J shed 2 bases, with 19 bases lying between them. The CDR3 runs to 16 residues. Germline V CDR1 and CDR2: SGHRS, YFSETQ.

The chain is built from TRBV28 and TRBJ2-2; maybe TRBD2 (5 bases). The CDR3 has 13 residues. Trimming removed 3 bases from V and 7 bases from J, with 9 bases in between. CDR1 MDHEN and CDR2 SYDVKM come from the germline V gene. CDR3 coding DNA: TGTGCCAGCAGTTTTACGGGGATCGGGGAGCTGTTTTTT. It encodes CASSFTGIGELFF. Variable domain in full (rest from reference TRBV28 and TRBJ2-2): DVKVTQSSRYLVKRTGEKVFLECVQDMDHENMFWYRQDPGLGLRLIYFSYDVKMKEKGDIPEGYSVSREKKERFSLILESASTNQTSMYLCASSFTGIGELFFGEGSRLTVL.

This clonotype was found many times. The chain uses TRBV29-1 and TRBJ1-5; 9 bases are shared with TRBD1. Germline CDR1 and CDR2: SQVTM and ANQGSEA. The CDR3 totals 16 residues. Trimming took 6 bases from V and 2 from J; bases not matched to a gene: 11. The CDR3 coding sequence is TGCAGCGTCCGGGAGGACAGGGGCCTAGGCAATCAGCCCCAGCATTTT. Protein product: CSVREDRGLGNQPQHF.